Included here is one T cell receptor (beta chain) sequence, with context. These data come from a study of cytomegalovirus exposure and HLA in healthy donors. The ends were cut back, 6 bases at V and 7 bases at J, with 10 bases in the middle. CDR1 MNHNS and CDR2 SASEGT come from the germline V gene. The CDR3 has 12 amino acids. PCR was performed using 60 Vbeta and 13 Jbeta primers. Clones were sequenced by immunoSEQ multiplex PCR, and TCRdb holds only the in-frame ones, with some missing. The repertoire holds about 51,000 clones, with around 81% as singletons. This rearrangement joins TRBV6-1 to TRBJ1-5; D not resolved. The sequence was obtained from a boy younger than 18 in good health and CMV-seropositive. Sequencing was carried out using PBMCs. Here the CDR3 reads CASRLGVQPQHF. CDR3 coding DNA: TGTGCCAGCAGACTCGGGGTCCAGCCCCAGCATTTT.